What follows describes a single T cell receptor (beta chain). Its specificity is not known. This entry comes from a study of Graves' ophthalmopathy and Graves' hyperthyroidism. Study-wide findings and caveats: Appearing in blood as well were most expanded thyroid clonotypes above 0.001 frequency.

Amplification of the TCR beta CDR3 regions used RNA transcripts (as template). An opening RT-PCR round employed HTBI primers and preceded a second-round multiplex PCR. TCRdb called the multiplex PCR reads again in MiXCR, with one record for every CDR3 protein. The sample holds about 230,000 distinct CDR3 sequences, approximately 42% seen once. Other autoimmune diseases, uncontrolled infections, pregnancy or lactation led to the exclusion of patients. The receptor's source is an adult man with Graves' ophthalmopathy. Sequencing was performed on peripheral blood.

This CDR3 is CASSWRGQETQYF. CDR3 DNA sequence: TGTGCCAGCAGTTGGCGGGGGCAAGAGACCCAGTACTTC. This rearrangement joins TRBV2 to TRBJ2-5; TRBD2 agrees at 7 bases. Germline assignment: CDR1 SNHLY and CDR2 FYNNEI. This CDR3 is built from 13 residues. Trimming cost V 5 bases and J 2 bases; bases outside gene matches: 2.